These 26 T cell receptor beta chains originate from one sample sequenced in a study of blood T cell repertoires in COVID-19. Sequencing was performed with immunoSEQ multiplex PCR; in TCRdb, only in-frame clones are kept and a portion is missing. The table lists 65,000 to 75,000 clones, about three quarters of them singletons, with 15% to 19% in the top ten. The sample comprised peripheral blood. The receptors derive from an elderly man with acute or convalescent COVID-19.

The J gene is TRBJ1-1, the V gene TRBV7-2; 7 nucleotides match TRBD1. Germline V gene sequence: CDR1 SGHTA, CDR2 FQGNSA. The V and J ends lost 5 bases and 1 base, in that order; junction bases with no gene match: 7. The CDR3 consists of 15 residues. The CDR3 spells CASSPLQGENTEAFF. In nucleotides, the CDR3 is TGTGCCAGCAGCCCCCTCCAGGGGGAGAACACTGAAGCTTTCTTT.

This chain uses TRBV15 with TRBJ2-1, with TRBD2 matching over 14 bases. V dropped 2 bases and J dropped 9; count of bases not matched to a gene: 6. The germline gives CDR1 LNHNV, CDR2 YYDKDF (reference sequence). The CDR3 has 16 residues. Here the CDR3 DNA reads TGTGCCACCAGCAGACCTGGGACTAGCGGGAGCTTTGAGCAGTTCTTC. This codes for CATSRPGTSGSFEQFF. Together with reference TRBV15 and TRBJ2-1, the CDR3 gives the full variable domain: DAMVIQNPRYQVTQFGKPVTLSCSQTLNHNVMYWYQQKSSQAPKLLFHYYDKDFNNEADTPDNFQSRRPNTSFCFLDIRSPGLGDTAMYLCATSRPGTSGSFEQFFGPGTRLTVL.

V and J are TRBV6-2 or TRBV6-3 and TRBJ1-1; no reliable D call. Deletions cut 6 bases from V and 3 bases from J, with 14 bases between. Germline loops: CDR1 MNHEY, CDR2 SVGEGT. This CDR3 region has 14 residues. CDR3 amino acids: CASSDAREDTEAFF. The CDR3 coding sequence is TGTGCCAGCAGCGATGCGAGGGAGGACACTGAAGCTTTCTTT.

The V call is TRBV5-1, the J call TRBJ2-3, with D perhaps matching TRBD2 (6 bases). This CDR3 is 17 amino acids long. V was clipped by 0 bases and J by 4 bases, with 18 bases between them. Looked up from germline, CDR1 is SGHRS and CDR2 is YFSETQ. The CDR3 sequence: CASSLAVGGWRADTQYF. CDR3 sequence (DNA): TGCGCCAGCAGCTTGGCCGTCGGGGGTTGGCGCGCAGATACGCAGTATTTT.

This clone was counted once. The chain is built from TRBV11-2 and TRBJ1-6; D is perhaps TRBD1 (5 bases). Trimming left V 2 bases short and J 7 bases short, with 12 bases between. This CDR3 spans 15 amino acids. Germline V gene lookup returns CDR1 SGHAT and CDR2 FQNNGV. DNA for the CDR3: TGTGCCAGCAGCTTATTTGGACATGTGAATTCACCCCTCCACTTT. It translates to CASSLFGHVNSPLHF.

The chain has TRBV2 and TRBJ2-7; 8 bases fit TRBD1. The CDR3 extends over 14 amino acids. Germline V CDR1 and CDR2: SNHLY, FYNNEI. V was clipped by 6 bases and J by 2 bases; unmatched bases: 6. The CDR3, as DNA: TGTGCCAGCAGGGAACGGACAGGGCCCTACGAGCAGTACTTC. Amino acid sequence: CASRERTGPYEQYF.

The V call is TRBV5-4, the J call TRBJ1-4, with D perhaps matching TRBD1 (6 bases). V was shortened by 4 bases and J by 8 bases, with 12 bases between the two germline ends. This CDR3 is 13 amino acids long. The germline gives CDR1 SGHNT, CDR2 YYREEE (reference sequence). The CDR3 region is CASSVQGFEKLFF. CDR3 DNA: TGTGCCAGCAGCGTACAGGGCTTCGAAAAACTGTTTTTT.

The V and J genes are TRBV7-8 and TRBJ1-4, with D perhaps matching TRBD1 (5 bases). CDR3 length equals 16 residues. Germline-derived CDR1 and CDR2 are SGHVS and FQNEAQ. Trimming left V 2 bases short and J 8 bases short, with 18 bases between. The CDR3 DNA follows: TGTGCCAGCAGCTTACATCGGGGGACTAATGTCGAAAAACTGTTTTTT. As protein: CASSLHRGTNVEKLFF.

The chain couples TRBV9 to TRBJ1-2, with D unresolved. Trimming removed 1 base from V and 4 bases from J, with 8 bases in between. The CDR3 loop spans 13 amino acids. In germline, CDR1 is SGDLS, CDR2 YYNGEE. Here the CDR3 reads CASSVTEGYGYTF. The CDR3 bases are TGTGCCAGCAGCGTAACAGAAGGCTATGGCTACACCTTC.

The chain employs TRBV7-2 and TRBJ2-7, with 7 bases that match TRBD2. The germline V gene has CDR1 SGHTA and CDR2 FQGNSA. The V and J ends lost 3 bases and 0 bases, in that order; junction bases with no gene match: 5. The length of the CDR3 is 15 residues. In DNA form, the CDR3 reads TGTGCCAGCAGCTTGGGGGGGGGAAGCTCCTACGAGCAGTACTTC. Its translation is CASSLGGGSSYEQYF.

In regard to this clone: Without the conserved terminal phenylalanine or tryptophan, this CDR3 likely stems from a read error. The limits of the CDR3 on the DNA are not certain, so only TCRdb's listed CDR3 is given. The chain couples TRBV12-2 to TRBJ1-1; the D segment call TRBD1 is taken from the table without a DNA check. TRBV12-2 is recorded as a pseudogene. The CDR3 extends over 12 residues, inclusive of both ends. The CDR3 spells CASRLTDRTNSL.

The chain couples TRBV7-2 to TRBJ1-5; 7 bases map to TRBD1. There are 13 residues in the CDR3. In germline, CDR1 is SGHTA, CDR2 FQGNSA. Trimming cost V 5 bases and J 8 bases; bases outside gene matches: 6. CDR3 nucleotides: TGTGCCAGCAGCGCGACAGGGTTGGAGCCCCAGCATTTT. This sequence encodes CASSATGLEPQHF. Based on the CDR3 plus reference TRBV7-2 and TRBJ1-5, the full variable domain is GAGVSQSPSNKVTEKGKDVELRCDPISGHTALYWYRQSLGQGLEFLIYFQGNSAPDKSGLPSDRFSAERTGGSVSTLTIQRTQQEDSAVYLCASSATGLEPQHFGDGTRLSIL.

The J gene is TRBJ2-7, the V gene TRBV6-6, with TRBD1 as a possible D gene (5 bases). The length of the CDR3 is 15 residues. Trimming took 2 bases from V and 4 from J, leaving 15 bases between them. Germline V gene sequence: CDR1 MNHNY, CDR2 SVGAGI (reference sequence). The CDR3 sequence: CASSYGAAGGYEQYF. DNA of the CDR3: TGTGCCAGCAGTTACGGGGCCGCTGGTGGGTACGAGCAGTACTTC.

The CDR3 DNA reads as TGTGCCAGCAGCTTGGGCGGGGGGAGGACAGATACGCAGTATTTT. Amino acid sequence: CASSLGGGRTDTQYF. The genes are TRBV7-6 and TRBJ2-3, with 8 positions matching TRBD2. The length of the CDR3 is 15 residues. The junction had 5 bases not matched to a gene; V was cut back by 3 bases and J by 3 bases. Germline assignment: CDR1 SGHVS and CDR2 FNYEAQ.

J is TRBJ2-1 and V is TRBV9; D might be TRBD1 (6 bases). V was clipped by 0 bases and J by 10 bases, with 11 bases between them. From germline, CDR1 is SGDLS and CDR2 YYNGEE. The CDR3 extends over 13 amino acids. The CDR3 sequence: CASSVVGTLEQFF. The CDR3 nucleotides read TGTGCCAGCAGCGTAGTTGGGACATTAGAGCAGTTCTTC.

The chain has TRBV6-4 and TRBJ1-6; D may be TRBD1 (6 bases). V was pared by 3 bases and J by 9 bases, with 9 bases between. This CDR3 spans 13 amino acids. Germline V gives CDR1 MRHNA, CDR2 SNTAGT. The CDR3: CASSETGTSPLHF. The CDR3 DNA is TGTGCCAGCAGTGAGACAGGTACTTCACCCCTCCACTTT.

The chain has TRBV24-1 and TRBJ1-4, with no clear D. V was trimmed by 3 bases and J by 4 bases, leaving 11 bases between them. The CDR3 has 15 residues. Germline lookup yields CDR1 KGHDR and CDR2 SFDVKD. CDR3 DNA: TGTGCCACCAGTGATCAGAGCGACGTTAATGAAAAACTGTTTTTT. This codes for CATSDQSDVNEKLFF.

The chain combines TRBV19 with TRBJ2-7; TRBD1 matches at 7 bases. CDR1 and CDR2 from the germline V gene are LNHDA and SQIVND (reference sequence). V trimming: 3 bases; J trimming: 0 bases; junction bases outside the gene matches: 5. There are 15 residues in the CDR3. Here the CDR3 reads CASSMWGQSSYEQYF. The DNA for the CDR3 is TGTGCCAGTAGTATGTGGGGACAGAGCTCCTACGAGCAGTACTTC.

The rearrangement links TRBV29-1 to TRBJ2-3; 10 bases are shared with TRBD2. The trim removed 4 bases at V and 2 bases at J, leaving 9 bases unmatched. Germline assignment: CDR1 SQVTM and CDR2 ANQGSEA. This CDR3 spans 16 amino acids. This chain's CDR3 is CSVAVAGGSSTDTQYF. The CDR3, as DNA: TGCAGCGTTGCTGTAGCGGGGGGATCCTCCACAGATACGCAGTATTTT.

CDR3 sequence reads: CASSPAGRGKYEQYF. Written as DNA, the CDR3 is TGTGCCAGCTCACCCGCCGGGCGGGGGAAATACGAGCAGTACTTC. V usage is TRBV18 and J usage is TRBJ2-7; 7 bases align to TRBD2. CDR3 size: 15 residues. CDR1 is KGHSH and CDR2 is LQKENI in the germline V gene. The J segment lost 4 bases and the V segment lost 3 bases, leaving 9 bases of the junction unmatched. The full variable domain, in which reference TRBV18 and TRBJ2-7 provide the parts outside the CDR3, is NAGVMQNPRHLVRRRGQEARLRCSPMKGHSHVYWYRQLPEEGLKFMVYLQKENIIDESGMPKERFSAEFPKEGPSILRIQQVVRGDSAAYFCASSPAGRGKYEQYFGPGTRLTVT.

The chain has TRBV7-9 and TRBJ2-1; 8 positions agree with TRBD1. Germline V gene lookup returns CDR1 SEHNR and CDR2 FQNEAQ (reference sequence). J lost 9 bases, V lost 3 bases, and 13 bases had no gene match. The CDR3 runs 16 residues. The CDR3 here is CASSFPPGQESTEQFF. The CDR3 nucleotides are TGTGCCAGCAGCTTCCCGCCGGGACAGGAATCTACTGAGCAGTTCTTC.

J is TRBJ2-2 and V is TRBV6-5; possible D gene TRBD1, 6 bases. V was pared by 5 bases and J by 7 bases, with 17 bases between. The germline V gene encodes CDR1 MNHEY and CDR2 SVGAGI. The CDR3 runs 15 residues. CDR3 DNA: TGTGCCAGCAGTAAGGGGGTTGTAGGTCACGGGGAGCTGTTTTTT. Amino acid sequence: CASSKGVVGHGELFF.

V gene TRBV24-1 combines with J gene TRBJ2-3; D is unresolved. Germline V gene sequence: CDR1 KGHDR, CDR2 SFDVKD. Trimming stripped 4 bases from V and 0 bases from J, with 7 bases between. The CDR3 length is 14 residues. CDR3 in DNA: TGTGCCACCAGTGAGACTGGTAGCACAGATACGCAGTATTTT. It is translated as CATSETGSTDTQYF.

This sequence joins TRBV18 and TRBJ2-5; 7 nucleotides align to TRBD2. CDR1 is KGHSH and CDR2 is LQKENI in the germline V gene. This CDR3 region has 17 residues. Trimming cost V 1 base and J 1 base; bases outside gene matches: 9. The CDR3 loop reads CASSPQRAGHTQETQYF. Here the CDR3 DNA reads TGTGCCAGCTCACCACAACGAGCGGGGCACACCCAAGAGACCCAGTACTTC.

The CDR3 DNA is TGTGCCAGCAGTTCCACTAGCGGGAGACCATACGAGCAGTACTTC. It yields the protein CASSSTSGRPYEQYF. The rearrangement links TRBV6-2 or TRBV6-3 to TRBJ2-7, with 11 bases identical to TRBD2. The CDR3 runs 15 residues. With 4 bases clipped from V and 4 bases from J, the junction kept 6 bases outside the gene matches. Germline V gene data show CDR1 as MNHEY and CDR2 as SVGEGT.

The gene calls are TRBV3-1 (or the pseudogene TRBV3-2) and TRBJ2-1, with 9 bases fitting TRBD2. CDR3 length: 15 amino acids. V gave up 2 bases and J gave up 9 bases; unmatched junction bases: 8. The germline V gene has CDR1 LGHDT and CDR2 YNNKEL (reference sequence). This CDR3 reads CASSQWRGGLAEQFF. CDR3 nucleotides: TGTGCCAGCAGCCAATGGCGGGGGGGGCTCGCTGAGCAGTTCTTC.